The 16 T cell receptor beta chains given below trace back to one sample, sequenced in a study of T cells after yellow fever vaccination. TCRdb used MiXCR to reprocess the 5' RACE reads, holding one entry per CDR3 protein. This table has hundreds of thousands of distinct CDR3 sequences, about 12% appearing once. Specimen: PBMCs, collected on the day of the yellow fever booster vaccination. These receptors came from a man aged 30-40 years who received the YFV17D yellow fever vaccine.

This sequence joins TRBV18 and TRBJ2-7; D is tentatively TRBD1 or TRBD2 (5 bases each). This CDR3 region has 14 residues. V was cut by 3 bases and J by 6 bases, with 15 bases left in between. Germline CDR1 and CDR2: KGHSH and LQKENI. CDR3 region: CASSPGPGVGEQYF. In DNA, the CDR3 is TGTGCCAGCTCACCGGGACCCGGGGTGGGCGAGCAGTACTTC.

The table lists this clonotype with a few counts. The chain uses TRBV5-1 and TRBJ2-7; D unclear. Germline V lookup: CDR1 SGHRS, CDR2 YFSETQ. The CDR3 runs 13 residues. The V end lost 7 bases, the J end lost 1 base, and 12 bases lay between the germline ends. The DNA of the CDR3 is TGCGCCAGCCAGCCTTTGCGGTCCTACGAGCAGTACTTC. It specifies CASQPLRSYEQYF.

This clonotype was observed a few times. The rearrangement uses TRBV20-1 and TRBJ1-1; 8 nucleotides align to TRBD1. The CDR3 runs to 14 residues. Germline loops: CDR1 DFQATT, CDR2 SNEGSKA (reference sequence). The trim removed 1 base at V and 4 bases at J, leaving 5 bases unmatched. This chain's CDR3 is CSARGRDRSTEAFF. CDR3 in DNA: TGCAGTGCTAGAGGCAGGGACAGGTCCACTGAAGCTTTCTTT.

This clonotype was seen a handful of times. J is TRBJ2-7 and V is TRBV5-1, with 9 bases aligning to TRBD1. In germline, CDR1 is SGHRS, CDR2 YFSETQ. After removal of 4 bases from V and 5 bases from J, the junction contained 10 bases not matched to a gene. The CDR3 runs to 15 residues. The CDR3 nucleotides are TGCGCCAGCAGCGTGAGCACAGGGGGCGACCACGAGCAGTACTTC. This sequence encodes CASSVSTGGDHEQYF.

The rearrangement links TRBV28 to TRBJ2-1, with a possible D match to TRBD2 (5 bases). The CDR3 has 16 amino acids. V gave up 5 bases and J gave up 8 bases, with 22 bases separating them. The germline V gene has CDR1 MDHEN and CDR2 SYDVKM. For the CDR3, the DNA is TGTGCCAGCAGTCTCCTAGTACGGTCGGGGAGCGATGAGCAGTTCTTC. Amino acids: CASSLLVRSGSDEQFF.

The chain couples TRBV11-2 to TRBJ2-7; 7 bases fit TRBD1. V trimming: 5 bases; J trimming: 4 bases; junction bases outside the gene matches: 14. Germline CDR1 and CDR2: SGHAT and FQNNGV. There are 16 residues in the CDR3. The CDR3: CASSPDWTGLWYEQYF. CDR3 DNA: TGTGCCAGCAGCCCCGATTGGACAGGCCTGTGGTACGAGCAGTACTTC.

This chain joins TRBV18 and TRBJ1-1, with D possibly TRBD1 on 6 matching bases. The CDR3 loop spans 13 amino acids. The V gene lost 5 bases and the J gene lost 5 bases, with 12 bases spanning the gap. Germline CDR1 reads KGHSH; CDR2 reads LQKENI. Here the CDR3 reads CASSAYRETEAFF. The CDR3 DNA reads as TGTGCCAGCTCAGCCTACAGGGAGACTGAAGCTTTCTTT.

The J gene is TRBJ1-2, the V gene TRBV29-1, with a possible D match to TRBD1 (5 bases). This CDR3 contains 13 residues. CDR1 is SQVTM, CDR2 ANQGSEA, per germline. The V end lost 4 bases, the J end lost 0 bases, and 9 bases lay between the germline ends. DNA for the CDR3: TGCAGCGTTGCTACAGGTGCTAACTATGGCTACACCTTC. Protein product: CSVATGANYGYTF.

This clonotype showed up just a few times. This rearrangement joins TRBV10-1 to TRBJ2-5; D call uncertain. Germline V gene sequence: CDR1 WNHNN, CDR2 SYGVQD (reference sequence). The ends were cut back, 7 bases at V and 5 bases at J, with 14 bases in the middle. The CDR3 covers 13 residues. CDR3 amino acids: CASTTAGWETQYF. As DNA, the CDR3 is TGCGCCAGCACTACCGCCGGGTGGGAGACCCAGTACTTC.

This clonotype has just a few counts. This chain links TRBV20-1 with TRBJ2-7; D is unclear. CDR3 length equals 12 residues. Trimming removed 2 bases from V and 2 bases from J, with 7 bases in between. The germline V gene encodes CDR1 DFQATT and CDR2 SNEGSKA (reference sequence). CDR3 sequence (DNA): TGCAGTGCTAGATCTGGGGCCTACGAGCAGTACTTC. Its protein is CSARSGAYEQYF.

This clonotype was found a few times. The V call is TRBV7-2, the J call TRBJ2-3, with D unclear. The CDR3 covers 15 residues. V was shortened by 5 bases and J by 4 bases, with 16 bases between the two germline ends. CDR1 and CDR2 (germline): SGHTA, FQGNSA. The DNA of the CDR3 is TGTGCCAGCAGCCGGACCTCTACTATTCCAGATACGCAGTATTTT. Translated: CASSRTSTIPDTQYF. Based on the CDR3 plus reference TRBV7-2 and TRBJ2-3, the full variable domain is GAGVSQSPSNKVTEKGKDVELRCDPISGHTALYWYRQSLGQGLEFLIYFQGNSAPDKSGLPSDRFSAERTGGSVSTLTIQRTQQEDSAVYLCASSRTSTIPDTQYFGPGTRLTVL.

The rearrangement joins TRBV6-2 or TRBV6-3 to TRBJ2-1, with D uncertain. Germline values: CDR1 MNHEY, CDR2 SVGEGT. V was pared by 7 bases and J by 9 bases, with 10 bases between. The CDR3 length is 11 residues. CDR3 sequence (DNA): TGTGCCAGCAATTCTTGGGGTGAGCAGTTCTTC. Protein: CASNSWGEQFF.

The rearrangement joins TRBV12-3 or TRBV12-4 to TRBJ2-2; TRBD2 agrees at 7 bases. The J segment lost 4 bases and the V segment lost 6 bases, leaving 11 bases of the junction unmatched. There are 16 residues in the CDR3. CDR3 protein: CASRPDVGGTTGELFF. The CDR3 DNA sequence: TGTGCCAGCAGACCCGATGTCGGGGGGACCACCGGGGAGCTGTTTTTT.

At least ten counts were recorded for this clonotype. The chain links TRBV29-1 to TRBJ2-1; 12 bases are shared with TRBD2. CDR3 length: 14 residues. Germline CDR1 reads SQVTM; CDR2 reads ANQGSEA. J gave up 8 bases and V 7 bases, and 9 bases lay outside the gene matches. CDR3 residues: CSAVPSGRAYEQFF. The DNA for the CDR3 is TGCAGCGCTGTTCCTAGCGGGAGGGCCTATGAGCAGTTCTTC.

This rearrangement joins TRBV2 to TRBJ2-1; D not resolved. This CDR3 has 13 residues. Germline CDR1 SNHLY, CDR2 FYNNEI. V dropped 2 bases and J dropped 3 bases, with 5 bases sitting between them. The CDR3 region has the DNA TGTGCCAGCAGTGAACAAGACTACAATGAGCAGTTCTTC. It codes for CASSEQDYNEQFF.

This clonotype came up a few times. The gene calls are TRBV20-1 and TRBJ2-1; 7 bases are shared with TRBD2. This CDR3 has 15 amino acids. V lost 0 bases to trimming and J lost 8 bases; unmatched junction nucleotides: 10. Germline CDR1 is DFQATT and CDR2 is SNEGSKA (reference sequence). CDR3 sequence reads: CSARDQGGTLDEQFF. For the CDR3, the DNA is TGCAGTGCTAGAGATCAGGGAGGGACTCTCGATGAGCAGTTCTTC.